This is a list of T cell receptor beta chains from one sample in a study of CD8+ T cells in alopecia areata. The assay was immunoSEQ multiplex PCR, and TCRdb's table has in-frame clones only and misses some. In the table there are under 250,000 clones, roughly 50% of which are singletons. Sample: CD8+ T cells sorted from blood. The receptors stem from a human donor in good health. CDR3s include the opening cysteine and the closing phenylalanine or tryptophan. Fields, in order: V gene, J gene, D gene, CDR3 protein. A D gene is named only where the DNA matches it firmly.

TRBV9,TRBJ2-5,TRBD1,CASSAGQEFQETQYF
TRBV15,TRBJ1-2,NA,CATSSFRANYGYTF
TRBV6-1,TRBJ2-1,NA,CASNEEEVEQFF
TRBV5-4,TRBJ1-2,TRBD1,CASIRTGMKGDGYTF
TRBV30,TRBJ1-2,NA,CAWTIAHNGYTF
TRBV7-9,TRBJ1-1,NA,CASSLGGEAFF
TRBV6-5,TRBJ2-2,NA,CASSLFASSGELFF
TRBV29-1,TRBJ2-3,TRBD1,CSAETGWADTQYF
TRBV7-8,TRBJ2-3,TRBD1,CASSFPGQGPSTDTQYF
TRBV13,TRBJ1-2,NA,CASSSYSGYGYTF
TRBV7-3,TRBJ2-7,TRBD2,CASSSLPPSGGLDEQYF
TRBV13,TRBJ1-2,NA,CASSSTGNEVNYGYTF
TRBV7-6,TRBJ2-7,TRBD1,CASSLEGTGLEQYF
TRBV15,TRBJ2-1,TRBD2,CATSMGLAANEQFF
TRBV12-5,TRBJ2-7,NA,CASGLQQYEQYF
TRBV5-6,TRBJ2-5,NA,CASGPVRPEGQETQYF
TRBV25-1,TRBJ2-1,TRBD2,CASSEWGGDNEQFF
TRBV4-1,TRBJ1-5,NA,CASSQVTGQPQHF
TRBV10-3,TRBJ2-1,NA,CAISEGTLPDEQFF
TRBV7-9,TRBJ2-2,NA,CASSSPGPEDTGELFF
TRBV6-5,TRBJ1-6,NA,CASSYTGVSPLHF
TRBV2,TRBJ2-1,NA,CASNQLPGPYNEQFF
TRBV5-4,TRBJ2-1,TRBD1,CASSPTGLEQLF
TRBV27,TRBJ1-5,NA,CASSSGNQPQHF
TRBV13,TRBJ1-1,NA,CASSLVSGTEAFF
TRBV7-9,TRBJ2-5,NA,CASSLPDNQETQYF
TRBV6-1,TRBJ1-5,NA,CASSEEGYSNQPQHF
TRBV29-1,TRBJ2-2,TRBD2,CSAWGGTNTGELFF
TRBV6-6,TRBJ1-1,TRBD1,CASSRDSANTEAFF
TRBV29-1,TRBJ1-2,NA,CSVFWQGGYTF
TRBV6-6,TRBJ2-7,NA,CASSYSRDTLSYEQYF
TRBV4-1,TRBJ2-7,NA,CASSPEGYEQYF
TRBV13,TRBJ1-1,NA,CASSGFQGNTEAFF
TRBV27,TRBJ1-6,TRBD1,CASSLQGAGGPLHF
TRBV5-5,TRBJ1-1,NA,CASSLPRVVENTEAFF
TRBV7-9,TRBJ1-2,TRBD1,CASSSDRDRNYGYTF
TRBV2,TRBJ1-1,TRBD1,CASSDPGQGGDTEAFF
TRBV23-1,TRBJ1-1,TRBD1,CASSLGDRGRYTEAFF
TRBV2,TRBJ2-3,TRBD2,CASSRLAGVPDTQYF
TRBV27,TRBJ2-7,TRBD2,CASSLGGGTYEQYF
TRBV29-1,TRBJ1-1,NA,CSVDPGLNTEAFF
TRBV6-1,TRBJ2-3,TRBD2,CASSGWGSGETDTQYF
TRBV11-2,TRBJ1-1,NA,CASSRSSGGNTEAFF
TRBV9,TRBJ2-1,TRBD2,CASSLERTSGGYNEQFF
TRBV5-6,TRBJ1-1,NA,CASSFGDLMNTEAFF